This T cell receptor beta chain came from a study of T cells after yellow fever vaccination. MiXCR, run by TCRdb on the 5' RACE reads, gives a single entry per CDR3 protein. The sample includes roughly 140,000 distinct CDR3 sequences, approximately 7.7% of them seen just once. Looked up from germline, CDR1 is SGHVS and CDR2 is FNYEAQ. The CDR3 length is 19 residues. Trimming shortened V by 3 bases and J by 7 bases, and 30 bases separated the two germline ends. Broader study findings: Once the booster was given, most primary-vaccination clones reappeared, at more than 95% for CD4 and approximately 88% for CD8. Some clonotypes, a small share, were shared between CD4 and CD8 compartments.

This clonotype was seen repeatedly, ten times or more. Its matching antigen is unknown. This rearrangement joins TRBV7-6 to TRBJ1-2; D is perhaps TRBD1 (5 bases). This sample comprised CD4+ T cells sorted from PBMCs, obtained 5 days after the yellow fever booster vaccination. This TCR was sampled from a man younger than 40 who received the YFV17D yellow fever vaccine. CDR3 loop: CASSLGPTGGRGVKRGYTF. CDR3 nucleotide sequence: TGTGCCAGCAGCTTGGGCCCAACAGGTGGCCGAGGGGTAAAGCGTGGCTACACCTTC.